Included here is one T cell receptor (beta chain) sequence, with context. The antigen remains undetermined. One end of the junction varies from germline; a read error may be responsible. CDR1 is KGHSH and CDR2 is LQKENI in the germline V gene. The CDR3 has 15 residues. This sample was taken from a study of post-analysis software for immune sequencing data. General study points: A handful of TRBV segments (TRBV5-6, TRBV5-1 and TRBV20-1 among them) occurred more frequently in patients than in controls.

cDNA libraries of TCR beta carried unique molecular identifiers. TCRdb recomputed calls from the PCR reads with MiXCR, one row per CDR3 protein. The profile shows about 460,000 distinct CDR3 sequences, under 55% of them singletons. Source material: blood. The clonotype was recovered from a girl between 5 and 17 years old with multiple sclerosis. The chain uses TRBV18 and TRBJ2-5, with 8 bases matching TRBD2. The CDR3 bases are TGTGCCAGCTCACCAACGGGAGGGCCACAAGAGGCCCAGTACTTC. It translates to CASSPTGGPQEAQYF.